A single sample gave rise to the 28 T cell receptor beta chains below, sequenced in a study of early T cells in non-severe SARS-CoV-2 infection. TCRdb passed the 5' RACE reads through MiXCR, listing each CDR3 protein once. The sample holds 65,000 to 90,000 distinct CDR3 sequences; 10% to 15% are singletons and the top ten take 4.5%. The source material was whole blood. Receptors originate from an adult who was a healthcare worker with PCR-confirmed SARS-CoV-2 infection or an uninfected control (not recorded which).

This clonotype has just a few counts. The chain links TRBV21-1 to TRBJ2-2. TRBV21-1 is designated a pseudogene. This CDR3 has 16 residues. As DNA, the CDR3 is TGTGCCAGCAGCAAAGGGGCAGTCACGAACACCGGGGAGCTGTTTTTT. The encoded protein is CASSKGAVTNTGELFF.

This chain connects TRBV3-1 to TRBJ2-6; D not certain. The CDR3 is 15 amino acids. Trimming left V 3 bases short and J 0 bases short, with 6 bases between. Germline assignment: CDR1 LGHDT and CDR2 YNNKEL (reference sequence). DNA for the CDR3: TGTGCCAGCAGCCATTATAGCTCTGGGGCCAACGTCCTGACTTTC. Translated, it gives CASSHYSSGANVLTF.

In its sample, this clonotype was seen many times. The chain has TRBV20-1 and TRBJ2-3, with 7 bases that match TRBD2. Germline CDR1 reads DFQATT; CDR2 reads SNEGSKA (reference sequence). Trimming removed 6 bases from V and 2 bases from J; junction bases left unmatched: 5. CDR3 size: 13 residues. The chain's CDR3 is CSASSGTTDTQYF. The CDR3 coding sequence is TGCAGTGCCAGCAGCGGGACCACAGATACGCAGTATTTT.

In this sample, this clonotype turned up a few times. The CDR3 reads CAFLDSVLNEQFF. The CDR3 nucleotides are TGTGCCTTCCTCGACTCGGTGCTGAATGAGCAGTTCTTC. This chain connects TRBV30 to TRBJ2-1, with D unresolved. Germline CDR1 GTSNPN, CDR2 SVGIG (reference sequence). V was shortened by 7 bases and J by 7 bases, with 17 bases between the two germline ends. The length of the CDR3 is 13 residues.

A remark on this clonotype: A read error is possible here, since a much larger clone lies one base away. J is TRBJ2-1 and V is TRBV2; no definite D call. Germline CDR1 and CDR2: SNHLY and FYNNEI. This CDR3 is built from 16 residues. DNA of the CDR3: TGTGCCAGCAGTGAAAGCCCCGTGAAGCCTAACAATGGGCAGTTCTTC. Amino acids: CASSESPVKPNNGQFF.

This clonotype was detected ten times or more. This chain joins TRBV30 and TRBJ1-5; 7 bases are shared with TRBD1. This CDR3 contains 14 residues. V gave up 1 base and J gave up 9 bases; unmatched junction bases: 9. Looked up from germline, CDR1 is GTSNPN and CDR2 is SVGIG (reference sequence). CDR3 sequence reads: CAWSAGTAVRPQHF. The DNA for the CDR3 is TGTGCCTGGAGTGCCGGGACAGCTGTAAGGCCCCAGCATTTT.

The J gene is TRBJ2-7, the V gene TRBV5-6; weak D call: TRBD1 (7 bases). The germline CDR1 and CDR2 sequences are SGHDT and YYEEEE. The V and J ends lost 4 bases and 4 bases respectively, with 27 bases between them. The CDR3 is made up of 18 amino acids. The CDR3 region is CASSTLNRRQGGRYEQYF. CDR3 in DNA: TGTGCCAGCAGCACACTAAATAGACGACAGGGAGGAAGGTACGAGCAGTACTTC.

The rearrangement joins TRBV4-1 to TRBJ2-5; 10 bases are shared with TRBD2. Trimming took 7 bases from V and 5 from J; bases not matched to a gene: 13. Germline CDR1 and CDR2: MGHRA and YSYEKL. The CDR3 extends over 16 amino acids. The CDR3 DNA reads TGCGCCAGCACCCCCGGGGGGCTAGCGGGAGCCGAGACCCAGTACTTC. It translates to CASTPGGLAGAETQYF.

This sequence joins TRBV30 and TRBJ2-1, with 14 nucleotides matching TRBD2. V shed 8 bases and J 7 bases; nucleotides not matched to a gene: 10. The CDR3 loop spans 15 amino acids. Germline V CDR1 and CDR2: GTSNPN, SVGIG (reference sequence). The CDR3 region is CAEEVRTSGGNEQFF. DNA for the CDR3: TGTGCCGAGGAGGTCAGGACTAGCGGGGGGAATGAGCAGTTCTTC.

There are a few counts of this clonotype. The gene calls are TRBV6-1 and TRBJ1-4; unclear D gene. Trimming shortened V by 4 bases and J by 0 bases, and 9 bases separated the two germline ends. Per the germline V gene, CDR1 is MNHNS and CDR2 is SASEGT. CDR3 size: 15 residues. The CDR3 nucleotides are TGTGCCAGCAGTGGAGGGCGGACAACTAATGAAAAACTGTTTTTT. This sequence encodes CASSGGRTTNEKLFF.

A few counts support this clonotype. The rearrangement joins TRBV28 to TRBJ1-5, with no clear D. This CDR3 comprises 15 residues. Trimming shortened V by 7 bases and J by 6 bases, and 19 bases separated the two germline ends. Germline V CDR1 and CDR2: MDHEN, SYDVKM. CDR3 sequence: CASKHPSGLIQPQHF. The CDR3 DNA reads TGTGCCAGCAAACACCCCTCTGGGCTGATTCAGCCCCAGCATTTT.

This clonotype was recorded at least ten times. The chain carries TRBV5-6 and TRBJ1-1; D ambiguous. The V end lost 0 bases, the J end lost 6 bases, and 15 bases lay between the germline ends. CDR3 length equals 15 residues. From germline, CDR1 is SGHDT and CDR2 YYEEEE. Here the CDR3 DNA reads TGTGCCAGCAGCTTGGAACGGAGAAAGAGCGCTGAAGCTTTCTTT. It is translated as CASSLERRKSAEAFF.

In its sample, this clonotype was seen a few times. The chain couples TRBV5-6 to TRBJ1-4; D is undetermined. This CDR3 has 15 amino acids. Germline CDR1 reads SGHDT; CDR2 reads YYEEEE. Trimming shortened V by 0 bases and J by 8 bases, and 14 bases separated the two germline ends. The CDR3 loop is CASSLVGPDGEKLFF. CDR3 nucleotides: TGTGCCAGCAGCTTGGTGGGTCCCGACGGGGAAAAACTGTTTTTT.

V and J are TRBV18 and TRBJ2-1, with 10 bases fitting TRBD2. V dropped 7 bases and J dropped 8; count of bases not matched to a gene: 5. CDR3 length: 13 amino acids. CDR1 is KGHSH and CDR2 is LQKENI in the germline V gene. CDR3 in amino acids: CASYTGTSDEQFF. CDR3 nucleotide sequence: TGTGCCAGCTACACCGGGACTAGCGATGAGCAGTTCTTC.

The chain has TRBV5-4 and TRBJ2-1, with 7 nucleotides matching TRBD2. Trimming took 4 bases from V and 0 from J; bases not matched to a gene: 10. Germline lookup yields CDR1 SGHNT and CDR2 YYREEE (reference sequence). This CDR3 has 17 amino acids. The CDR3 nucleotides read TGTGCCAGCAGCCCTTTCCTAGCGGCCATCTCCTACAATGAGCAGTTCTTC. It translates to CASSPFLAAISYNEQFF.

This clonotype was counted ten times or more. CDR3 coding DNA: TGTGCCAGCAGCTTAGCGGCAGCGGGAAGAAACATTCAGTACTTC. This sequence encodes CASSLAAAGRNIQYF. This rearrangement joins TRBV7-8 to TRBJ2-4, with 7 bases matching TRBD2. The CDR3 length is 15 residues. Germline V gives CDR1 SGHVS, CDR2 FQNEAQ. J gave up 6 bases and V 0 bases, and 5 bases lay outside the gene matches.

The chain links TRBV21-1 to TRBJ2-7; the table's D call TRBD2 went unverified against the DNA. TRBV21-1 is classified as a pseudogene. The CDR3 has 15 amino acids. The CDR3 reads CASSIRLAATYEQYF. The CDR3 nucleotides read TGTGCCAGCAGCATTCGACTAGCGGCTACCTACGAGCAGTACTTC.

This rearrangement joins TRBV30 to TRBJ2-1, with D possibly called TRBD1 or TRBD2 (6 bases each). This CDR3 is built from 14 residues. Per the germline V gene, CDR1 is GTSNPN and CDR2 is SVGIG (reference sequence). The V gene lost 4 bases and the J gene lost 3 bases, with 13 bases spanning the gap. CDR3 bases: TGTGCCTGGAAGGGGGACTCCCTCTACAATGAGCAGTTCTTC. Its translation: CAWKGDSLYNEQFF. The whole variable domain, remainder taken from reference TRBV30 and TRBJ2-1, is SQTIHQWPATLVQPVGSPLSLECTVEGTSNPNLYWYRQAAGRGLQLLFYSVGIGQISSEVPQNLSASRPQDRQFILSSKKLLLSDSGFYLCAWKGDSLYNEQFFGPGTRLTVL.

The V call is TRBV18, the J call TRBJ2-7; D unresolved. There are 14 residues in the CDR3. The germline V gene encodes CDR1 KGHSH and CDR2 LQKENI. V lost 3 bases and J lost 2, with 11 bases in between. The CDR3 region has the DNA TGTGCCAGCTCACCCCCGACAAGGCCCTACGAGCAGTACTTC. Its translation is CASSPPTRPYEQYF.

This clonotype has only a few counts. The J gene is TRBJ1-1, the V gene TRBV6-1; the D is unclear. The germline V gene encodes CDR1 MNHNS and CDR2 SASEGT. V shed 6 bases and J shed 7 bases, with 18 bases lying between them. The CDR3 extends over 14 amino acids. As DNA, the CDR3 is TGTGCCAGCAGGCGGGAGAGGGCGTGGGGTGAAGCTTTCTTT. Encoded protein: CASRRERAWGEAFF.

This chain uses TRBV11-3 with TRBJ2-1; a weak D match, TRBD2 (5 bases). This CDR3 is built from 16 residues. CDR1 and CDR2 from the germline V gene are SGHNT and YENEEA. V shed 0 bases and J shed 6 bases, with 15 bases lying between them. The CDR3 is CASSLDPLEVGNEQFF. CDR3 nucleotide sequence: TGTGCCAGCAGCTTAGATCCCCTGGAGGTTGGCAATGAGCAGTTCTTC.

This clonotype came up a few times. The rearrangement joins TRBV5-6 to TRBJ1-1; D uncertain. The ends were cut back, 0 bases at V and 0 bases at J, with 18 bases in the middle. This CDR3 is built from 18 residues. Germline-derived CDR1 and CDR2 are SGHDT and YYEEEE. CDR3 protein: CASSLGGTRTNMNTEAFF. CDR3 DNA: TGTGCCAGCAGCTTGGGTGGCACCCGAACCAACATGAACACTGAAGCTTTCTTT.

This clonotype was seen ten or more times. CDR3 amino acids: CSAPSGRDRETQYF. As DNA, the CDR3 is TGCAGTGCTCCAAGCGGGAGGGACCGGGAGACCCAGTACTTC. The chain combines TRBV20-1 with TRBJ2-5; 10 nucleotides match TRBD2. After removal of 5 bases from V and 5 bases from J, the junction contained 8 bases not matched to a gene. The CDR3 is 14 residues long. CDR1 DFQATT and CDR2 SNEGSKA come from the germline V gene (reference sequence).

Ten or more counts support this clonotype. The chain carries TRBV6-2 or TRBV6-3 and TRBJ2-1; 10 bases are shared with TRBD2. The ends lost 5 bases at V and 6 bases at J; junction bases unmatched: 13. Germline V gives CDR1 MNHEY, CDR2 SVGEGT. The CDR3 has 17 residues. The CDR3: CASSPNSSGGRLNEQFF. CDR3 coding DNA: TGTGCCAGCAGTCCTAACTCTAGCGGGGGCCGCCTCAATGAGCAGTTCTTC.

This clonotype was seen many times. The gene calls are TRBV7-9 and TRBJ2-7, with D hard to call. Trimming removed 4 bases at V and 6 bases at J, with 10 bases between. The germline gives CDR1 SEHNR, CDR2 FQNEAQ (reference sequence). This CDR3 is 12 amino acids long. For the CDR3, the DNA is TGTGCCAGCAGCTACAAAGGTACCGAGCAGTACTTC. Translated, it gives CASSYKGTEQYF. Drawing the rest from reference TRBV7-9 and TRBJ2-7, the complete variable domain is DTGVSQNPRHKITKRGQNVTFRCDPISEHNRLYWYRQTLGQGPEFLTYFQNEAQLEKSRLLSDRFSAERPKGSFSTLEIQRTEQGDSAMYLCASSYKGTEQYFGPGTRLTVT.

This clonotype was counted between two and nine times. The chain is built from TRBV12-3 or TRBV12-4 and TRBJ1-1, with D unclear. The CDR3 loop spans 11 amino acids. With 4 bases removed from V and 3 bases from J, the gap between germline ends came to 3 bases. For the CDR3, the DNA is TGTGCCAGCAGTTCCGACACTGAAGCTTTCTTT. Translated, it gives CASSSDTEAFF.

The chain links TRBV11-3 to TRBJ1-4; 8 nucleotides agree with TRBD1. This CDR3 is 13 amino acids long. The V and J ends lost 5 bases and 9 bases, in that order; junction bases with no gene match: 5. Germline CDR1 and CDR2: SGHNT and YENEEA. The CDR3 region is CASSDRGGQKLFF. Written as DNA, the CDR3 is TGTGCCAGCAGCGACAGGGGAGGTCAAAAACTGTTTTTT. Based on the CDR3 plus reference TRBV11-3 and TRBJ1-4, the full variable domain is EAGVVQSPRYKIIEKKQPVAFWCNPISGHNTLYWYLQNLGQGPELLIRYENEEAVDDSQLPKDRFSAERLKGVDSTLKIQPAELGDSAVYLCASSDRGGQKLFFGSGTQLSVL.

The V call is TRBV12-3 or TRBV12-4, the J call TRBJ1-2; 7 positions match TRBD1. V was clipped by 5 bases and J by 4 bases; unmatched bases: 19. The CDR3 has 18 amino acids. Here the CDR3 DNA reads TGTGCCAGCAGTCAAGCGCCGGGACAGCCAACTGTCCCCTATGGCTACACCTTC. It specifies CASSQAPGQPTVPYGYTF.